This TCR beta chain appears in the sequencing data of a study of cytomegalovirus exposure and HLA in healthy donors. The germline CDR1 and CDR2 sequences are LGHNA and YSLEER. There are 15 residues in the CDR3. Trimming took off 0 bases at V and 4 bases at J, with 10 bases between the two ends. It was with 60 Vbeta and 13 Jbeta primers that the PCR ran. Libraries were prepared by immunoSEQ multiplex PCR; TCRdb keeps only in-frame clonotypes and omits some of them. The table lists over 100,000 clones. The TCR sequence derives from a man between 18 and 35 years old in good health and CMV-seronegative. J is TRBJ2-1 and V is TRBV4-3; possibly TRBD1 for D (5 bases). Specimen: PBMCs. In nucleotides, the CDR3 is TGCGCCAGCAGCCAAGACTTAGGGGCTTACAATGAGCAGTTCTTC. It is translated as CASSQDLGAYNEQFF.